Listed below are T cell receptor beta chains from one sample, sequenced in a study of T cells after yellow fever vaccination. TCRdb fed the 5' RACE reads into MiXCR, producing one record per CDR3 protein. The sample consists of roughly 56,000 distinct CDR3 sequences, 5% to 6.5% of them appearing once. This sample comprised PBMCs, either bulk or a sorted T-cell subset (CD4+, CD8+, memory, or dextramer-sorted; not recorded which), obtained on the day of the yellow fever booster vaccination. All receptors derive from a man in his late teens or twenties who received the YFV17D yellow fever vaccine. Each CDR3 is given with its conserved first and last residue. The D gene is left open where the match is weak. Rows give clone size only sometimes, using once, few, many, or a class for an expanded clone.

>.|TRBV5-1|.|TRBJ2-6
CASSFAGLIPGANVLTF
TGCGCCAGCAGCTTCGCGGGTTTGATTCCTGGGGCCAACGTCCTGACTTTC
>.|TRBV27|many|TRBJ1-2
CASSLSNSRFYGYTF
TGTGCCAGCAGTTTATCGAATAGCCGGTTCTATGGCTACACCTTC
>TRBD1|TRBV29-1|many|TRBJ1-1
CSAEGVTGSGTEAFF
TGCAGCGCAGAAGGGGTGACAGGGTCGGGCACTGAAGCTTTCTTT
>.|TRBV7-9|.|TRBJ2-5
CASSLERLRETQYF
TGTGCCAGCAGCTTAGAACGGCTCCGGGAGACCCAGTACTTC
>TRBD2|TRBV27|.|TRBJ2-5
CASSSKRGGEQETQYF
TGTGCCAGCAGTTCGAAGCGGGGCGGCGAACAAGAGACCCAGTACTTC
>TRBD1|TRBV5-1|many|TRBJ2-3
CASSLRRTGGADTQYF
TGCGCCAGCAGCCTAAGACGGACAGGGGGGGCAGATACGCAGTATTTT
>.|TRBV20-1|.|TRBJ2-3
CSARGQPDTQYF
TGCAGTGCTAGAGGACAGCCAGATACGCAGTATTTT
>TRBD1|TRBV11-2|many|TRBJ2-5
CASSRATGGETQYF
TGTGCCAGCAGCCGAGCGACAGGGGGAGAGACCCAGTACTTC
>.|TRBV6-5|many|TRBJ2-2
CASSYSSLSGSGELFF
TGTGCCAGCAGTTACTCGAGCCTATCGGGGTCCGGGGAGCTGTTTTTT
>.|TRBV27|.|TRBJ1-5
CASSSRGGQPQHF
TGTGCCAGCAGTTCACGTGGGGGTCAGCCCCAGCATTTT
>.|TRBV7-2|few|TRBJ2-3
CASSLGGMGTDTQYF
TGTGCCAGCAGCTTAGGGGGGATGGGGACAGATACGCAGTATTTT
>.|TRBV5-1|many|TRBJ2-7
CASSLGDKSSYEQYF
TGCGCCAGCAGCTTGGGGGACAAGAGCTCCTACGAGCAGTACTTC
>.|TRBV12-3/TRBV12-4|many|TRBJ2-7
CASKAVSSPREQYF
TGTGCCAGCAAAGCAGTGAGTAGTCCTAGAGAGCAGTACTTC
>TRBD2|TRBV9|.|TRBJ2-3
CASSLGGTSGDTQSF
TGTGCCAGCAGCCTGGGTGGGACTAGCGGGGATACGCAGTCTTTT
>TRBD1|TRBV6-2/TRBV6-3|many|TRBJ1-5
CASSYRDRGRDYSNQPQHF
TGTGCCAGCAGTTACCGGGACAGGGGGCGAGACTATAGCAATCAGCCCCAGCATTTT
>TRBD1|TRBV5-6|many|TRBJ1-1
CASSPQGAVTEAFF
TGTGCCAGCAGCCCACAGGGGGCGGTCACTGAAGCTTTCTTT
>TRBD1|TRBV20-1|many|TRBJ2-7
CSARDLAGGKYEQYF
TGCAGTGCTAGAGATCTGGCAGGGGGCAAGTACGAGCAGTACTTC
>.|TRBV24-1|few|TRBJ2-3
CATSDLGSADTQYF
TGTGCCACCAGTGATTTAGGCTCGGCAGATACGCAGTATTTT
>.|TRBV4-1|many|TRBJ2-1
CASSQAGEINSFFF
TGCGCCAGCAGCCAAGCCGGGGAAATTAATTCCTTTTTCTTC
>.|TRBV10-3|few|TRBJ2-2
CAILATTGELFF
TGTGCCATCCTCGCCACTACCGGGGAGCTGTTTTTT
>TRBD1|TRBV9|few|TRBJ1-2
CASSKTGGAGGYGYTF
TGTGCCAGCAGCAAAACAGGGGGCGCAGGGGGATATGGCTACACCTTC
>.|TRBV7-9|.|TRBJ2-3
CASSSETWTLRADTQYF
TGTGCCAGCAGCTCCGAAACCTGGACACTTAGAGCAGATACGCAGTATTTT